Listed here are 22 T cell receptor beta chains from one sample, sequenced in a study of cytomegalovirus exposure and HLA in healthy donors. PCR used 60 Vbeta primers and 13 Jbeta primers. Clones were read by immunoSEQ multiplex PCR, and TCRdb kept only the in-frame ones, dropping some. The sample has approximately 160,000 clones, 84% seen once. Sequencing was done on a sample of PBMCs. These receptors were taken from a boy between 2 and 15 years old in good health and CMV-seronegative.

This clone occurred once. The CDR3 reads CSVWREGQQNIQYF. The CDR3 DNA reads as TGCAGCGTATGGCGGGAGGGCCAGCAAAACATTCAGTACTTC. The chain is built from TRBV29-1 and TRBJ2-4, with 9 positions matching TRBD2. Unmatched junction bases numbered 8, after V lost 6 bases and J lost 5 bases. The CDR3 runs to 14 residues. Germline V gives CDR1 SQVTM, CDR2 ANQGSEA.

This rearrangement joins TRBV27 to TRBJ2-7; TRBD2 aligns across 14 bases. The V gene end was trimmed by 8 bases and the J gene end by 4 bases; junction bases not matched to a gene: 7. The CDR3 covers 15 residues. Germline values: CDR1 MNHEY, CDR2 SMNVEV (reference sequence). CDR3 protein: CASSVTSGRVYEQYF. In DNA, the CDR3 is TGTGCCAGCTCCGTGACTAGCGGGAGGGTGTACGAGCAGTACTTC.

In DNA, the CDR3 is TGCGCCAGCAGTGACGGAGACAATGAGCAGTTCTTC. Translation: CASSDGDNEQFF. The chain couples TRBV10-1 to TRBJ2-1; D is uncertain. The V end was cut by 3 bases, the J end by 5 bases, with 5 bases between. This CDR3 contains 12 residues. Germline assignment: CDR1 WNHNN and CDR2 SYGVQD (reference sequence).

The chain recombines TRBV30 with TRBJ1-5; possibly TRBD1 for D (5 bases). V was pared by 1 base and J by 7 bases, with 11 bases between. The CDR3 loop spans 13 amino acids. Germline V gene lookup returns CDR1 GTSNPN and CDR2 SVGIG (reference sequence). In DNA form, the CDR3 reads TGTGCCTGGAGTGCATTGGGGCGGCAGCCCCAGCATTTT. The encoded protein is CAWSALGRQPQHF.

V usage is TRBV28 and J usage is TRBJ2-7; the D gene is possibly TRBD1 (6 bases). The germline V gene encodes CDR1 MDHEN and CDR2 SYDVKM. The ends were cut back, 3 bases at V and 2 bases at J, with 11 bases in the middle. The CDR3 sequence is 14 residues long. The CDR3 sequence is CASSLGAPAYEQYF. The CDR3 bases are TGTGCCAGCAGTTTGGGGGCTCCCGCCTACGAGCAGTACTTC.

This clone showed up just a few times. J is TRBJ1-1 and V is TRBV7-9; TRBD1 matches at 9 bases. From germline, CDR1 is SEHNR and CDR2 FQNEAQ (reference sequence). The V gene end was trimmed by 2 bases and the J gene end by 10 bases; junction bases not matched to a gene: 2. The CDR3 spans 12 residues. CDR3 sequence: CASSLPTGGAFF. Written as DNA, the CDR3 is TGTGCCAGCAGCTTACCGACAGGGGGAGCTTTCTTT.

This chain connects TRBV4-1 to TRBJ1-1; D gene unclear. This CDR3 spans 15 amino acids. Germline values: CDR1 MGHRA, CDR2 YSYEKL. Trimming took off 2 bases at V and 1 base at J, with 11 bases between the two ends. Here the CDR3 reads CASSQRSQENTEAFF. CDR3 bases: TGCGCCAGCAGCCAAAGAAGCCAGGAGAACACTGAAGCTTTCTTT.

The rearrangement uses TRBV6-1 and TRBJ2-5, with 9 bases aligning to TRBD1. The V and J ends lost 2 bases and 5 bases, in that order; junction bases with no gene match: 6. From germline, CDR1 is MNHNS and CDR2 SASEGT. This CDR3 contains 15 residues. The CDR3 reads CASSENRGLVETQYF. DNA of the CDR3: TGTGCCAGCAGTGAAAACAGGGGGCTGGTGGAGACCCAGTACTTC.

V and J are TRBV29-1 and TRBJ2-1, with TRBD2 matching 11 bases. V was pared by 6 bases and J by 5 bases, with 6 bases of the junction left unmatched. Germline-derived CDR1 and CDR2 are SQVTM and ANQGSEA. The CDR3 length is 14 residues. As DNA, the CDR3 is TGCAGCGTAGTAGCGGGAGGGCCTAACAATGAGCAGTTCTTC. It codes for CSVVAGGPNNEQFF.

This clone was recorded only once. DNA for the CDR3: TGCGCCAGCAGTGAGTCGATACTAGCGGGCTACGAGCAGTACTTC. Its protein product is CASSESILAGYEQYF. The genes are TRBV10-1 and TRBJ2-7, with TRBD2 identical over 9 bases. CDR1 and CDR2 (germline): WNHNN, SYGVQD (reference sequence). CDR3 size: 15 residues. The V segment lost 0 bases and the J segment 3 bases; nucleotides outside the gene matches: 3.

This chain links TRBV18 with TRBJ1-1; tentatively, D is TRBD1 (6 bases). The germline V gene has CDR1 KGHSH and CDR2 LQKENI. Trimming stripped 5 bases from V and 1 base from J, with 11 bases between. The CDR3 contains 14 residues. DNA for the CDR3: TGTGCCAGCTCAGGGGACAATCCGAACACTGAAGCTTTCTTT. Protein product: CASSGDNPNTEAFF.

The V gene is TRBV30, the J gene TRBJ1-1; D possibly corresponds to TRBD1 (5 bases). Trimming removed 0 bases at V and 4 bases at J, with 12 bases between. The CDR3 covers 14 residues. Germline assignment: CDR1 GTSNPN and CDR2 SVGIG (reference sequence). CDR3 DNA sequence: TGTGCCTGGAGTGTAACCCAGGGTAGCACTGAAGCTTTCTTT. Its protein is CAWSVTQGSTEAFF.

This clone was counted only a few times. The chain recombines TRBV4-1 with TRBJ1-3; a possible D gene is TRBD1 (5 bases). The CDR3 is made up of 16 amino acids. The germline V gene has CDR1 MGHRA and CDR2 YSYEKL. V was shortened by 3 bases and J by 2 bases, with 14 bases between the two germline ends. CDR3 protein: CASSQPGRAPGNTIYF. CDR3 nucleotide sequence: TGCGCCAGCAGCCAGCCTGGCAGGGCTCCTGGAAACACCATATATTTT.

The chain combines TRBV11-2 with TRBJ1-2; no clear D. The length of the CDR3 is 13 residues. Germline V gives CDR1 SGHAT, CDR2 FQNNGV. The germline V and J ends were trimmed by 5 bases and 4 bases, with 11 bases remaining between them. CDR3 DNA sequence: TGTGCCAGCAGCCCCCCTGGGAGCTATGGCTACACCTTC. Translation: CASSPPGSYGYTF.

The CDR3 sequence is CASSSSGKANIQYF. The CDR3, as DNA: TGTGCCAGCAGTTCTAGCGGGAAAGCTAACATTCAGTACTTC. The chain is built from TRBV6-1 and TRBJ2-4; TRBD2 matches 9 bases. V gave up 5 bases and J gave up 7 bases; unmatched junction bases: 6. CDR3 length: 14 residues. Germline V gene data show CDR1 as MNHNS and CDR2 as SASEGT.

V is TRBV6-5 and J is TRBJ2-7, with TRBD1 as a possible D gene (8 bases). Trimming stripped 6 bases from V and 5 bases from J, with 17 bases between. Germline-derived CDR1 and CDR2 are MNHEY and SVGAGI. The CDR3 has 14 residues. The CDR3 DNA sequence: TGTGCCAGCAGGGAACAGGGGGAGGGTCACGAGCAGTACTTC. The encoded protein is CASREQGEGHEQYF.

The chain employs TRBV2 and TRBJ2-1; 10 bases align to TRBD1. CDR3 length: 18 amino acids. Germline V gives CDR1 SNHLY, CDR2 FYNNEI. Unmatched junction bases numbered 14, after V lost 5 bases and J lost 4 bases. The CDR3 nucleotides read TGTGCCAGCAGTCTTACGGGGTCGGGACAGGGGATTTACAATGAGCAGTTCTTC. Its protein product is CASSLTGSGQGIYNEQFF.

The chain recombines TRBV28 with TRBJ1-1; 8 bases fit TRBD1. Germline CDR1 MDHEN, CDR2 SYDVKM. V lost 3 bases to trimming and J lost 3 bases; unmatched junction nucleotides: 6. This CDR3 is 15 amino acids long. As DNA, the CDR3 is TGTGCCAGCAGTTTTCGCACAGGGGGATACACTGAAGCTTTCTTT. Amino acid sequence: CASSFRTGGYTEAFF.

This chain's CDR3 is CASRGVGGGWTEAFF. CDR3 in DNA: TGTGCCAGCAGGGGTGTAGGGGGGGGATGGACTGAAGCTTTCTTT. This chain uses TRBV28 with TRBJ1-1, with D perhaps TRBD1 (6 bases). CDR3 length: 15 residues. The V and J ends lost 6 bases and 5 bases respectively, with 19 bases between them. Per germline, CDR1 MDHEN and CDR2 SYDVKM. The full variable domain, in which reference TRBV28 and TRBJ1-1 provide the parts outside the CDR3, is DVKVTQSSRYLVKRTGEKVFLECVQDMDHENMFWYRQDPGLGLRLIYFSYDVKMKEKGDIPEGYSVSREKKERFSLILESASTNQTSMYLCASRGVGGGWTEAFFGQGTRLTVV.

The rearrangement links TRBV4-1 to TRBJ2-7; D is perhaps TRBD2 (6 bases). The CDR3 is made up of 14 amino acids. Germline loops: CDR1 MGHRA, CDR2 YSYEKL. V lost 1 base, J lost 3 bases, and 10 bases lay in between. The CDR3 coding sequence is TGCGCCAGCAGCCAAGGCCTTAGCGGCTACGAGCAGTACTTC. Translating gives CASSQGLSGYEQYF.

The rearrangement links TRBV27 to TRBJ2-1; 8 bases fit TRBD2. From germline, CDR1 is MNHEY and CDR2 SMNVEV (reference sequence). The CDR3 consists of 14 residues. The V and J ends lost 3 bases and 5 bases, in that order; junction bases with no gene match: 3. The CDR3: CASSFVAGNNEQFF. The CDR3, as DNA: TGTGCCAGCAGTTTTGTAGCGGGGAACAATGAGCAGTTCTTC.

In nucleotides, the CDR3 is TGTGCCAGCAGTGGGGGTATTGTAGCGGGAGGGGTCACAGATACGCAGTATTTT. As protein: CASSGGIVAGGVTDTQYF. V usage is TRBV25-1 and J usage is TRBJ2-3; 11 bases line up with TRBD2. The CDR3 totals 18 residues. Germline CDR1 and CDR2: MGHDK and SYGVNS. J gave up 2 bases and V 4 bases, and 11 bases lay outside the gene matches. Full variable domain (remainder filled in from reference TRBV25-1 and TRBJ2-3): EADIYQTPRYLVIGTGKKITLECSQTMGHDKMYWYQQDPGMELHLIHYSYGVNSTEKGDLSSESTVSRIRTEHFPLTLESARPSHTSQYLCASSGGIVAGGVTDTQYFGPGTRLTVL.